Listed below are T cell receptor beta chains from one sample, sequenced in a study of blood T cell repertoires in COVID-19. Profiled with immunoSEQ multiplex PCR; TCRdb holds only in-frame clones, not every one. In the table there are some 240,000 clones, about 81% of which are singletons. Sequences were obtained from peripheral blood. The receptors stem from a woman between 70 and 85 years old with COVID-19, enrolled during active disease. Both conserved end residues are part of each CDR3. Each record gives: D gene, clone size, V gene, J gene, CDR3 protein, CDR3 DNA. D genes are given only for firm matches. Size is stated for part of the rows, as once, few or many counts, or as a class when the clone is expanded.

TRBD2	once	TRBV5-4	TRBJ2-1	CASSLDGTNSYNEQFF	TGTGCCAGCAGCTTGGATGGGACTAACTCCTACAATGAGCAGTTCTTC
.	few	TRBV6-5	TRBJ2-3	CASRTLAISTDTQYF	TGTGCCAGCAGGACTCTAGCGATTAGCACAGATACGCAGTATTTT
.	few	TRBV6-6	TRBJ1-1	CASSPTQTNTEAFF	TGTGCCAGCAGCCCGACACAGACCAACACTGAAGCTTTCTTT
.	.	TRBV6-1	TRBJ1-5	CASSELKDSRNQPQHF	TGTGCCAGCAGTGAACTAAAAGACAGCCGTAATCAGCCCCAGCATTTT
.	.	TRBV6-2/TRBV6-3	TRBJ2-1	CASNPGLKLDNEQFF	TGTGCCAGCAACCCGGGCCTTAAGTTGGACAATGAGCAGTTCTTC
TRBD1	.	TRBV2	TRBJ2-7	CASLRDSLSYEQYF	TGTGCCAGTCTCCGGGACAGCTTATCCTACGAGCAGTACTTC
.	.	TRBV29-1	TRBJ1-1	CSFTGSTEAFF	TGCAGCTTTACAGGGAGCACTGAAGCTTTCTTT
.	.	TRBV27	TRBJ2-6	CASSFEASGANVLTF	TGTGCCAGCAGTTTTGAGGCCTCTGGGGCCAACGTCCTGACTTTC
.	.	TRBV12-3/TRBV12-4	TRBJ1-4	CASSLDGVEKLFF	TGTGCCAGCAGTTTAGACGGAGTTGAAAAACTGTTTTTT
.	.	TRBV11-3	TRBJ2-7	CASSLEGGGIYEQYF	TGTGCCAGCAGCTTAGAAGGGGGAGGGATCTACGAGCAGTACTTC
.	.	TRBV7-2	TRBJ2-2	CASSLGSGTGELFF	TGTGCCAGCAGCTTGGGCTCAGGAACCGGGGAGCTGTTTTTT
.	.	TRBV19	TRBJ1-3	CASRTYSGNTIYF	TGTGCCAGTAGAACCTACTCTGGAAACACCATATATTTT
TRBD2	.	TRBV5-5	TRBJ2-5	CASSLEGTSKETQYF	TGTGCCAGCAGCTTGGAGGGGACTAGTAAAGAGACCCAGTACTTC
TRBD1	few	TRBV6-5	TRBJ2-2	CASKQGTGELFF	TGTGCCTCAAAACAGGGGACCGGGGAGCTGTTTTTT
TRBD1	.	TRBV10-3	TRBJ1-1	CAIRTPGQAEAFF	TGTGCCATACGAACGCCGGGACAGGCTGAAGCTTTCTTT
.	.	TRBV11-3	TRBJ2-2	CASSSNTGRELFF	TGTGCCAGCAGCTCCAACACAGGGAGGGAGCTGTTTTTT
.	.	TRBV28	TRBJ1-3	CASSRDSSTGNTIYF	TGTGCCAGCAGTCGGGACTCCAGTACTGGAAACACCATATATTTT
.	few	TRBV5-1	TRBJ1-6	CASSLVGAEDHSPLHF	TGCGCCAGCAGCTTGGTAGGGGCCGAGGACCATTCACCCCTCCACTTT
.	.	TRBV27	TRBJ2-7	CASRIQGNSWTYEQYF	TGTGCCAGCAGGATACAGGGAAATAGTTGGACCTACGAGCAGTACTTC
TRBD1	.	TRBV19	TRBJ1-5	CASRDRGAQPQHF	TGTGCCAGTAGGGACAGGGGAGCTCAGCCCCAGCATTTT
.	few	TRBV2	TRBJ1-1	CASSRNTEAFF	TGTGCCAGCAGCAGAAACACTGAAGCTTTCTTT
TRBD2	.	TRBV18	TRBJ2-1	CASSPLAGPYNEQFF	TGTGCCAGCTCGCCCCTAGCGGGCCCCTACAATGAGCAGTTCTTC
.	.	TRBV18	TRBJ2-7	CASSPDSYSYEQYF	TGTGCCAGCTCACCAGACAGTTACTCCTACGAGCAGTACTTC
.	.	TRBV6-2/TRBV6-3	TRBJ2-7	CASSIGHPLEVYEQYF	TGTGCCAGCAGTATCGGCCACCCTCTAGAAGTCTACGAGCAGTACTTC
TRBD2	.	TRBV6-5	TRBJ2-5	CASSQGLAGGETQYF	TGTGCCAGCAGTCAGGGACTAGCGGGAGGGGAGACCCAGTACTTC
.	.	TRBV11-3	TRBJ2-1	CASSLGASYNEQFF	TGTGCCAGCAGCTTGGGGGCCTCCTACAATGAGCAGTTCTTC
TRBD1	.	TRBV7-9	TRBJ1-4	CASSSGTGGEKLFF	TGTGCCAGCAGTTCCGGGACAGGGGGTGAAAAACTGTTTTTT
TRBD1	.	TRBV2	TRBJ1-2	CASSYGQGYGYTF	TGTGCCAGCAGTTACGGACAGGGCTATGGCTACACCTTC
.	.	TRBV27	TRBJ2-3	CASSRTQSLVPYF	TGTGCCAGCAGTAGGACTCAGTCCCTAGTACCGTATTTT
.	few	TRBV1	TRBJ2-7	CTSSQGAPGTSGDYSSYEQYF	TGCACCAGCAGCCAAGGGGCTCCCGGGACTAGCGGAGATTATAGCTCCTACGAGCAGTACTTC
TRBD1	few	TRBV2	TRBJ1-5	CASNRGNQPQHF	TGTGCCAGCAACAGGGGAAATCAGCCCCAGCATTTT
.	.	TRBV18	TRBJ2-7	CASSPPSRGDYEQYF	TGTGCCAGCTCACCACCTTCCAGGGGGGATTACGAGCAGTACTTC
TRBD1	.	TRBV6-5	TRBJ1-1	CASSPSQTGRTEAFF	TGTGCCAGCAGTCCCTCACAGACAGGGAGAACTGAAGCTTTCTTT
TRBD1	.	TRBV6-1	TRBJ1-2	CASSDVGTGSTYTF	TGTGCCAGCAGTGACGTCGGGACAGGGTCCACCTACACCTTC
TRBD1	few	TRBV28	TRBJ2-2	CASSSRDRGRGTGELFF	TGTGCCAGCAGTTCCCGGGACAGGGGGCGAGGGACCGGGGAGCTGTTTTTT
.	.	TRBV20-1	TRBJ2-7	CSARVQYEQYF	TGCAGTGCTAGGGTCCAGTACGAGCAGTACTTC
.	.	TRBV11-2	TRBJ2-3	CASSQVQVTSTDTQYF	TGTGCCAGCAGCCAAGTACAGGTTACTAGCACAGATACGCAGTATTTT
.	once	TRBV19	TRBJ2-2	CASSMKGVGELFF	TGTGCCAGTAGTATGAAGGGGGTCGGGGAGCTGTTTTTT
TRBD1	.	TRBV28	TRBJ1-3	CASRENRGHYSGNTIYF	TGTGCCAGCAGGGAAAACAGGGGGCATTACTCTGGAAACACCATATATTTT
.	.	TRBV28	TRBJ2-7	CASSFKTGREQYF	TGTGCCAGCAGTTTTAAGACAGGGAGGGAGCAGTACTTC
.	.	TRBV6-2/TRBV6-3	TRBJ2-7	CASSYAGFLYEQYF	TGTGCCAGCAGTTACGCAGGGTTCCTCTACGAGCAGTACTTC
TRBD2	.	TRBV25-1	TRBJ2-7	CASSKLAGGLYEQYF	TGTGCCAGCAGCAAACTAGCGGGAGGATTATACGAGCAGTACTTC
TRBD2	.	TRBV5-1	TRBJ2-2	CASGPTSGSITGELFF	TGCGCCAGCGGCCCTACTAGCGGGAGTATCACCGGGGAGCTGTTTTTT
TRBD1	.	TRBV5-4	TRBJ1-5	CASSLGTGDQPQHF	TGTGCCAGCAGCTTGGGGACAGGGGATCAGCCCCAGCATTTT
.	.	TRBV27	TRBJ2-7	CASRPGGNRMGEQYF	TGTGCCAGCAGACCCGGGGGAAACAGGATGGGGGAGCAGTACTTC
TRBD2	.	TRBV7-2	TRBJ2-1	CASSLQLAGHNEQFF	TGTGCCAGCAGCTTACAACTAGCGGGGCACAATGAGCAGTTCTTC
TRBD1	once	TRBV27	TRBJ1-1	CASSSWTGRFAEAFF	TGTGCCAGCAGTTCATGGACAGGTCGGTTTGCTGAAGCTTTCTTT
.	.	TRBV6-2/TRBV6-3	TRBJ1-5	CASSYRQLYSNQPQHF	TGTGCCAGCAGTTACAGACAGCTTTATAGCAATCAGCCCCAGCATTTT
.	.	TRBV6-5	TRBJ2-4	CASRGTGSGKNIQYF	TGTGCCAGCAGGGGAACGGGGTCGGGCAAAAACATTCAGTACTTC
TRBD2	once	TRBV9	TRBJ2-3	CASSVGTSGTSDTQYF	TGTGCCAGCAGCGTAGGGACTAGCGGGACATCGGATACGCAGTATTTT
TRBD2	.	TRBV6-2/TRBV6-3	TRBJ2-2	CASSSTGGRQGTGELFF	TGTGCCAGCAGTTCGACGGGGGGACGGCAAGGGACCGGGGAGCTGTTTTTT
TRBD1	.	TRBV4-3	TRBJ1-4	CASSQGQGMGEKLFF	TGCGCCAGCAGCCAAGGACAGGGGATGGGTGAAAAACTGTTTTTT
.	few	TRBV6-2/TRBV6-3	TRBJ2-7	CASSIGQSWYF	TGTGCCAGCAGCATTGGACAGTCTTGGTACTTC
TRBD1	.	TRBV12-3/TRBV12-4	TRBJ2-7	CASTWGQNEQYF	TGTGCCAGCACCTGGGGACAGAACGAGCAGTACTTC
.	.	TRBV21-1	TRBJ1-6	CASKRSPLHF	TGTGCCAGCAAGAGGTCACCCCTCCACTTT
.	.	TRBV7-3	TRBJ2-2	CASSSTRDRSTGELFF	TGTGCCAGCAGCTCGACTCGTGACAGGAGCACCGGGGAGCTGTTTTTT
TRBD2	.	TRBV10-3	TRBJ2-1	CATEAGGENEQFF	TGTGCCACCGAAGCGGGAGGGGAGAATGAGCAGTTCTTC